This T cell receptor beta chain was sequenced in a study of vaccination and CD4 T cells after COVID-19. Study background: The stimulating agents, overlapping spike peptides, came from SARS-CoV-2, HCoV-NL63, HCoV-OC43 and HCoV-229E. Points from the study as a whole: Median SARS-CoV-2-reactive clonotypes rose from approximately 21 to 38, not significantly.

CDR1 and CDR2 (germline): DFQATT, SNEGSKA (reference sequence). This CDR3 contains 14 residues. V was cut by 2 bases and J by 4 bases, with 12 bases left in between. Treatment denoted: roughly nine-day PBMC culture with coronavirus spike peptide pools or control peptides (ViraFEST assay). CD4+ T cells that came from the unexposed donor were collected before the COVID-19 pandemic (2011-2018). Peptide-pool expansion of antigen-specific T cells preceded TCR sequencing in ViraFEST. Culture of a few million PBMCs per well took place with about 10 IU/ml IL-2 and around 10 ug/ml peptide pools. The Oncomine TCR Beta short-read assay sequenced DNA from cultured CD4+ T cells. Using its own MiXCR run on the PCR reads, TCRdb lists one record per CDR3 protein. The data show roughly 7,400 distinct CDR3 sequences, about two fifths seen once. This clonotype is categorized as medium-sized. What it binds is not known.

The chain has TRBV20-1 and TRBJ1-3; D perhaps matches TRBD1 (5 bases). Source material: CD4+ T cells from blood, cultured in vitro. The source of this sequence is a human donor in good health. CDR3 DNA: TGCAGTGCTAGATTCAGGGAGGGCGGAAACACCATATATTTT. It encodes CSARFREGGNTIYF.